This T cell receptor (beta chain) was observed in a study of cytomegalovirus exposure and HLA in healthy donors. Overall study results and limits: Previous analysis showed most TCR beta V segments were productive about 90% or about 30% of the time. Fewer N-insertions than the roughly 670-donor mean were reportedly shown by an Asian-associated ancestry cluster in a later analysis.

PCR employed 60 Vbeta and 13 Jbeta primers. Methods used by the authors: Later analysis identified 80 million to 85 million unique TCR beta chains, about 10 million shared. This table comes from immunoSEQ multiplex PCR, and its TCRdb copy is limited to in-frame clones, with some not included. The V and J calls and the clone size are those of that table, but D and trimming were determined from the DNA. This sample's table reports 60,000 to 70,000 clones. Donors in the study were healthy people who gave bone marrow. A word on this clone: Its specificity is not known.

Sequenced input: PBMCs. The TCR comes from a boy between 10 and 17 years old in good health and CMV-seronegative.

In DNA, the CDR3 is TGTGCCAGCAGCCTCGGGGGGAGCTCCTACAATGAGCAGTTCTTC. It translates to CASSLGGSSYNEQFF. This chain connects TRBV27 to TRBJ2-1; the match to TRBD2 covers 7 bases. The junction had 5 bases not matched to a gene; V was cut back by 6 bases and J by 0 bases. The CDR3 has 15 residues. From germline, CDR1 is MNHEY and CDR2 SMNVEV (reference sequence).